This T cell receptor (beta chain) was observed in a study of OX40 agonist ivuxolimab in advanced cancers. TCRdb's table, derived via immunoSEQ multiplex PCR, lists solely in-frame clones and lacks some. The sample lists about 94,000 clones, around 86% occurring once. V lost 4 bases, J lost 8 bases, and 7 bases stayed unmatched. This CDR3 region has 15 residues. The germline V gene encodes CDR1 SNHLY and CDR2 FYNNEI. V usage is TRBV2 and J usage is TRBJ1-6; 8 nucleotides agree with TRBD1. The sequence was collected from an adult with an advanced solid tumor such as melanoma, head and neck, liver or kidney cancer. Specimen: CD4+ or CD8+ T cells sorted from blood, collected in a trial of the OX40 agonist ivuxolimab. Here the CDR3 DNA reads TGTGCCAGCAGTGGCTCCGGGACAGGTCATTCACCCCTCCACTTT. It yields the protein CASSGSGTGHSPLHF.